The rows below give T cell receptor beta chains drawn from one sample of a study of spatial heterogeneity in lung cancer. TCRdb analysed the 5' RACE reads with MiXCR anew, one entry per CDR3 protein. Here the sample spans about 23,000 distinct CDR3 sequences, about 4.9% being singletons. Sequences were derived from lung tumor tissue, sampled at surgery. All receptors come from a male donor with early-stage non-small cell lung cancer. Both conserved end residues are part of each CDR3. A D gene is named only where the DNA matches it firmly. The size of a clone is reported for some rows only, either as once, few or many, or as a class for expanded clones.

J | D | V | size | CDR3 | DNA
TRBJ1-1 | - | TRBV4-1 | many | CASSQDLALTEAFF | TGCGCCAGCAGCCAAGACTTGGCACTGACTGAAGCTTTCTTT
TRBJ2-5 | - | TRBV24-1 | many | CATSDLGGEGETQYF | TGTGCCACCAGTGATTTGGGGGGAGAGGGAGAGACCCAGTACTTC
TRBJ1-1 | - | TRBV28 | - | CASSLGGMAEAFF | TGTGCCAGCAGTTTAGGGGGTATGGCTGAAGCTTTCTTT
TRBJ2-1 | TRBD1 | TRBV9 | medium-sized | CASSRIPGTGGRNEQFF | TGTGCCAGCAGCCGAATTCCCGGGACAGGGGGGAGGAATGAGCAGTTCTTC
TRBJ1-2 | TRBD1 | TRBV2 | many | CASRLTGTYGYTF | TGTGCCAGCAGATTGACAGGGACATATGGCTACACCTTC
TRBJ2-3 | - | TRBV28 | many | CASSLGTYTDTQYF | TGTGCCAGCAGTCTAGGCACATACACAGATACGCAGTATTTT
TRBJ1-5 | - | TRBV12-3/TRBV12-4 | many | CASSPIREPQHF | TGTGCCAGCAGTCCTATTAGGGAACCCCAGCATTTT
TRBJ2-7 | - | TRBV20-1 | few | CSARDRIHEQYF | TGCAGTGCTAGAGACAGAATCCACGAGCAGTACTTC
TRBJ1-1 | - | TRBV12-3/TRBV12-4 | many | CASSSDSAYGTEAFF | TGTGCCAGCAGTTCGGACAGCGCATATGGCACTGAAGCTTTCTTT
TRBJ2-7 | TRBD1 | TRBV7-3 | few | CASSEGTGGEQYF | TGTGCCAGCAGCGAGGGGACAGGGGGCGAGCAGTACTTC
TRBJ2-1 | - | TRBV3-1 | many | CASSQGQLNYNEQFF | TGTGCCAGCAGCCAAGGACAGCTAAACTACAATGAGCAGTTCTTC
TRBJ1-5 | - | TRBV28 | many | CASSSFTRGSNQPQHF | TGTGCCAGCAGTTCTTTCACGCGGGGTAGCAATCAGCCCCAGCATTTT
TRBJ2-1 | - | TRBV23-1 | many | CASSHPTGGFYNEQFF | TGCGCCAGCAGTCACCCTACGGGGGGCTTCTACAATGAGCAGTTCTTC
TRBJ2-5 | - | TRBV28 | many | CASSRASWGETQYF | TGTGCCAGCAGCCGGGCCTCCTGGGGAGAGACCCAGTACTTC
TRBJ2-7 | - | TRBV7-6 | many | CASSFGGQMSEQYF | TGTGCCAGCAGCTTCGGGGGGCAAATGAGCGAGCAGTACTTC
TRBJ1-2 | TRBD1 | TRBV5-1 | many | CASSLGQGGGYTF | TGCGCCAGCAGTCTGGGACAGGGAGGAGGCTACACCTTC
TRBJ1-1 | TRBD1 | TRBV19 | - | CASSQGQSNTEAFF | TGTGCCAGTAGTCAGGGACAGAGCAACACTGAAGCTTTCTTT
TRBJ2-7 | TRBD1 | TRBV28 | medium-sized | CASIQAAGGEQYF | TGTGCCAGCATCCAGGCAGCAGGGGGCGAGCAGTACTTC
TRBJ2-3 | TRBD2 | TRBV10-3 | many | CAISPPGEGPDTQYF | TGTGCCATCAGTCCCCCGGGGGAGGGTCCAGATACGCAGTATTTT
TRBJ2-1 | - | TRBV4-1 | many | CASSRQTGLMGFF | TGCGCCAGCAGCCGACAAACCGGGCTAATGGGGTTCTTC
TRBJ2-5 | - | TRBV5-1 | - | CASSLGPTQYF | TGCGCCAGCAGCTTGGGGCCTACCCAGTACTTC
TRBJ2-7 | - | TRBV28 | many | CASSLMAGSSYEQYF | TGTGCCAGCAGTTTAATGGCGGGGAGCTCCTACGAGCAGTACTTC
TRBJ1-1 | TRBD1 | TRBV24-1 | many | CATSDPHRGSTEAFF | TGTGCCACCAGTGATCCTCACAGGGGTTCCACTGAAGCTTTCTTT
TRBJ2-3 | TRBD2 | TRBV19 | - | CASSQPGLAAADTQYF | TGTGCCAGTAGCCAACCGGGACTAGCCGCGGCGGATACGCAGTATTTT
TRBJ2-1 | - | TRBV18 | - | CASSPYGVGNEQFF | TGTGCCAGCTCACCATATGGGGTTGGGAATGAGCAGTTCTTC
TRBJ2-1 | - | TRBV6-5 | many | CASNQGPHNEQFF | TGTGCCAGCAACCAGGGACCACACAATGAGCAGTTCTTC
TRBJ1-2 | - | TRBV6-6 | many | CASSDTGLYGYTF | TGTGCCAGCAGTGATACAGGCCTCTATGGCTACACCTTC
TRBJ2-7 | - | TRBV9 | few | CASSAGAVWAYEQYF | TGTGCCAGCAGCGCGGGTGCGGTGTGGGCCTACGAGCAGTACTTC
TRBJ2-7 | - | TRBV19 | few | CASSMDRRNEQYF | TGTGCCAGTAGTATGGATCGGAGGAACGAGCAGTACTTC
TRBJ2-3 | - | TRBV6-1 | many | CASCRGSGTDTQYF | TGTGCCAGTTGTAGAGGGAGTGGCACAGATACGCAGTATTTT
TRBJ1-5 | - | TRBV20-1 | once | CSARDRTDNQPQHF | TGCAGTGCTAGAGATCGAACAGATAATCAGCCCCAGCATTTT
TRBJ2-6 | - | TRBV7-2 | few | CASTGHSGANVLTF | TGTGCCAGCACAGGACACTCTGGGGCCAACGTCCTGACTTTC
TRBJ2-3 | TRBD1 | TRBV15 | medium-sized | CATSSRRGRSSTDTQYF | TGTGCCACCAGCTCCCGCAGGGGGCGGTCGAGCACAGATACGCAGTATTTT
TRBJ2-7 | - | TRBV19 | many | CASSPPGAFSEQYF | TGTGCCAGTTCTCCCCCGGGGGCTTTCTCCGAGCAGTACTTC
TRBJ2-7 | TRBD2 | TRBV20-1 | many | CSARGREGRWYEQYF | TGCAGTGCTAGAGGGCGGGAGGGCCGGTGGTACGAGCAGTACTTC
TRBJ2-2 | - | TRBV5-1 | many | CASSLLPRMNTGELFF | TGCGCCAGCAGCTTACTTCCTAGGATGAACACCGGGGAGCTGTTTTTT
TRBJ2-7 | TRBD2 | TRBV7-9 | many | CASTSRGRNPSYEQYF | TGTGCCAGCACCTCCCGCGGGAGAAACCCCTCCTACGAGCAGTACTTC
TRBJ2-1 | TRBD2 | TRBV7-2 | - | CASSSRLAGDNEQFF | TGTGCCAGCAGCTCCAGACTAGCGGGAGACAATGAGCAGTTCTTC
TRBJ2-7 | TRBD2 | TRBV6-1 | many | CASSRAGPYEQYF | TGTGCCAGCAGTCGAGCGGGACCTTACGAGCAGTACTTC
TRBJ2-1 | TRBD1 | TRBV6-1 | medium-sized | CASSEDRSSYNEQFF | TGTGCCAGCAGTGAGGACAGGAGCTCCTACAATGAGCAGTTCTTC
TRBJ2-2 | TRBD1 | TRBV7-6 | many | CASSDRGLSGELFF | TGTGCCAGCAGTGACAGGGGGCTTAGCGGGGAGCTGTTTTTT
TRBJ1-2 | - | TRBV28 | many | CASSLNRNYGYTF | TGTGCCAGCAGTTTGAACAGAAACTATGGCTACACCTTC
TRBJ2-5 | TRBD2 | TRBV19 | many | CASSSGGEETQYF | TGTGCCAGCTCATCCGGGGGGGAAGAGACCCAGTACTTC
TRBJ1-6 | TRBD1 | TRBV6-5 | many | CASSYSDRTSSYNSPLHF | TGTGCCAGCAGTTACTCGGACAGGACGAGCTCCTATAATTCACCCCTCCACTTT
TRBJ2-5 | - | TRBV3-1 | many | CASSRNPGAATETQYF | TGTGCCAGCAGCCGTAACCCGGGAGCAGCGACGGAGACCCAGTACTTC
TRBJ1-2 | TRBD1 | TRBV24-1 | medium-sized | CATSEGTGHHYGYTF | TGTGCCACCAGTGAGGGGACAGGGCACCACTATGGCTACACCTTC
TRBJ2-1 | - | TRBV28 | many | CASSFGQDTYNEQFF | TGTGCCAGCAGTTTTGGGCAGGATACCTACAATGAGCAGTTCTTC
TRBJ2-7 | - | TRBV7-2 | medium-sized | CASSLGRGNEQYF | TGTGCCAGCAGCTTAGGGAGGGGGAACGAGCAGTACTTC
TRBJ2-5 | - | TRBV27 | few | CASSRGTLQETQYF | TGTGCCAGCAGTCGAGGGACACTACAAGAGACCCAGTACTTC
TRBJ2-5 | - | TRBV6-5 | medium-sized | CASSGHSSRETQYF | TGTGCCAGCAGCGGGCACAGTTCCCGGGAGACCCAGTACTTC
TRBJ2-1 | - | TRBV6-5 | many | CASTPGEVYNEQFF | TGTGCCAGCACCCCAGGGGAGGTTTACAATGAGCAGTTCTTC
TRBJ2-4 | TRBD1 | TRBV14 | many | CASSQGLPGQRAKNIQYF | TGTGCCAGCAGCCAAGGCCTACCGGGACAGAGAGCCAAAAACATTCAGTACTTC